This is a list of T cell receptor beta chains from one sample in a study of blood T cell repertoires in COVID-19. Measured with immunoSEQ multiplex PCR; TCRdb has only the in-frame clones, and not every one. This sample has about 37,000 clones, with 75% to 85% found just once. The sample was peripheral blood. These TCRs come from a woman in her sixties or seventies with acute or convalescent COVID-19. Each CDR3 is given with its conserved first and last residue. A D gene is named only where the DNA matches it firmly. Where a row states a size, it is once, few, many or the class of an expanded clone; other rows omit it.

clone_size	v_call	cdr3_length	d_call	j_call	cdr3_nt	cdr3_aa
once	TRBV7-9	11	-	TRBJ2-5	TGTGCCAGCAGCTTTGGCGAGACCCAGTACTTC	CASSFGETQYF
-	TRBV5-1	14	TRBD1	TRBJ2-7	TGCGCCAGCAGCTTGGAGGGGGCGATCCGCGAGCAGTACTTC	CASSLEGAIREQYF
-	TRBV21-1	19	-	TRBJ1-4	TGTGCCAGCAGCAAATCGTGGAGGGGGGGCGAGTGGCCTAATGAAAAACTGTTTTTT	CASSKSWRGGEWPNEKLFF
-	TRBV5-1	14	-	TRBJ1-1	TGCGCCAGCAGCTTGGGGAGGGTTGACACTGAAGCTTTCTTT	CASSLGRVDTEAFF
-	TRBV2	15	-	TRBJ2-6	TGTGCCAGCAGTGATTGGAGCGCTGGGGCCAACGTCCTGACTTTC	CASSDWSAGANVLTF
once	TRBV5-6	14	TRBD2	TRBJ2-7	TGTGCCAGCAGCTGGGTTCGGGAGGCGAACGAGCAGTACTTC	CASSWVREANEQYF
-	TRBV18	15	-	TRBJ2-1	TGTGCCAGCTCACCACGAAGCGGGCCCTACAATGAGCAGTTCTTC	CASSPRSGPYNEQFF
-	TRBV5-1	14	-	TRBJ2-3	TGCGCCAGCAGCTTAGGGGTTAGCACAGATACGCAGTATTTT	CASSLGVSTDTQYF
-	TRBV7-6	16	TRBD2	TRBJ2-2	TGTGCCAGCAGCTTTGAGGTGGGACTAGCGTCCGGGGAGCTGTTTTTT	CASSFEVGLASGELFF
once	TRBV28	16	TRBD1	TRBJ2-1	TGTGCCAGCAGTTTCCTCGGGACAGTCTCCTACAATGAGCAGTTCTTC	CASSFLGTVSYNEQFF
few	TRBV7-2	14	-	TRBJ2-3	TGTGCCAGCAGCTTAGCGTTTGCGACAGATACGCAGTATTTT	CASSLAFATDTQYF
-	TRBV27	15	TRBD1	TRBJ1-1	TGTGCCAGCAGCCGAACAGGGGGCCGGAACACTGAAGCTTTCTTT	CASSRTGGRNTEAFF
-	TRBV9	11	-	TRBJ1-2	TGTGCCAGCAGTGACAGCTATGGCTACACCTTC	CASSDSYGYTF
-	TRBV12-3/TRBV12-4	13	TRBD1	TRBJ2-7	TGTGCCAGCAGTTTCGACAGGGTGTCCGAGCAGTACTTC	CASSFDRVSEQYF
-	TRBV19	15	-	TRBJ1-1	TGTGCCAGTAGAAACCGGGGGGCCTTGAACACTGAAGCTTTCTTT	CASRNRGALNTEAFF
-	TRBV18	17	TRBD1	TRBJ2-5	TGTGCCAGCTCACCATATGGACAGGGGGCCTCTTGGGAGACCCAGTACTTC	CASSPYGQGASWETQYF
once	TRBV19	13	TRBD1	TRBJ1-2	TGTGCCAGTAACACCGGGACAGTTTATGGCTACACCTTC	CASNTGTVYGYTF
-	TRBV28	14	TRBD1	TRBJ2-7	TGTGCCAGCAGTCCGACAGGGGGCGCGTACGAGCAGTACTTC	CASSPTGGAYEQYF
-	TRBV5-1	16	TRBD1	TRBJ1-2	TGCGCCAGCAGCTTGGCGGGGACAGGTGATAACTATGGCTACACCTTC	CASSLAGTGDNYGYTF
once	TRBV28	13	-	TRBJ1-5	TGTGCCAGCAGTCCAGGGGTTCGGGGGCCCCAGCATTTT	CASSPGVRGPQHF
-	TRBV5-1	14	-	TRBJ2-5	TGCGCCAGCGGAGTGGACCTCGGAGGCGAGACCCAGTACTTC	CASGVDLGGETQYF
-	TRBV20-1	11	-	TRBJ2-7	TGCAGTGCTAGAGGCGGGGCCGAGCAGTACTTC	CSARGGAEQYF
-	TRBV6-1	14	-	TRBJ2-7	TGTGCCAGCAGTGAAGCCAACAGCTTATACGAGCAGTACTTC	CASSEANSLYEQYF
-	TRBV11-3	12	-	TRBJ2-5	TGTGCCAGCAGCAGGGGTTACGAGACCCAGTACTTC	CASSRGYETQYF
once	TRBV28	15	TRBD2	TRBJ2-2	TGTGCCAGCAGTTTGGCGGGAGGGCAAGGCGGGGAGCTGTTTTTT	CASSLAGGQGGELFF
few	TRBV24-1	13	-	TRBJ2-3	TGTGCCACCAGTAAGCGGGCGGGGGATACGCAGTATTTT	CATSKRAGDTQYF
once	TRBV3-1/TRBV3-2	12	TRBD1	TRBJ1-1	TGTGCCAGCAGCCCAGGGGGACCTGAAGCTTTCTTT	CASSPGGPEAFF
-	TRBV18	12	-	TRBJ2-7	TGTGCCAGCTCACCGGGGGGCTACGAGCAGTACTTC	CASSPGGYEQYF
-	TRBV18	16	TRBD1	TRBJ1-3	TGTGCCAGCTCACCGTCTACAGGGGCCTCTGGAAACACCATATATTTT	CASSPSTGASGNTIYF
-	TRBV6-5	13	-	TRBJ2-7	TGTGCCAGCCACCCGGACTGGACCTACGAGCAGTACTTC	CASHPDWTYEQYF
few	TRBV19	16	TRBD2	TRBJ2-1	TGTGCCAGTAGTACGAGAGCTAGCGGGAGTTACAATGAGCAGTTCTTC	CASSTRASGSYNEQFF
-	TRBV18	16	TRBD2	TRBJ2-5	TGTGCCAGCTCACCACTAGCGGGGGACCTCCAAGAGACCCAGTACTTC	CASSPLAGDLQETQYF
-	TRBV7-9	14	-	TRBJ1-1	TGTGCCAGCAGCGCAACGGTACAGGAATCTGAAGCTTTCTTT	CASSATVQESEAFF
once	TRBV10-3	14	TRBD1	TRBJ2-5	TGTGCCATCAGCCAAGTGACAGGGGCCAGGACCCAGTACTTC	CAISQVTGARTQYF
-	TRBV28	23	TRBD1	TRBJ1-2	TGTGCCAGCAGACCGCGCATGGACATTCCATGGACAGGGGCTGGTATAGGGGTGGATGGCTACACCTTC	CASRPRMDIPWTGAGIGVDGYTF
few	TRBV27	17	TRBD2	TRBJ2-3	TGTGCCAGCAGTCTCGGGACTAGCGGGAGGAGGCAAGATACGCAGTATTTT	CASSLGTSGRRQDTQYF
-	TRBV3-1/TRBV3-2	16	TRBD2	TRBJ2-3	TGTGCCAGCAGCCAAGGGACGGGGCTAGCGGGGTTGACGCAGTATTTT	CASSQGTGLAGLTQYF
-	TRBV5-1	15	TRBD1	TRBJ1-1	TGCGCCAGCAGCCCAGAAAGACAGGGCGGCACTGAAGCTTTCTTT	CASSPERQGGTEAFF
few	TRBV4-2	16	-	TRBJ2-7	TGTGCCAGCAGCCAAGAGGCGGGAAGCACCTCCTACGAGCAGTACTTC	CASSQEAGSTSYEQYF
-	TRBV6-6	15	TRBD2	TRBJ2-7	TGTGCCAGCGGCCCTAGGCTAGCGGGGGCCTACGAGCAGTACTTC	CASGPRLAGAYEQYF
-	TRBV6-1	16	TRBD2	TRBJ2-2	TGTGCCAGCAGTGCCGTCGCGGGGGTAAACACCGGGGAGCTGTTTTTT	CASSAVAGVNTGELFF
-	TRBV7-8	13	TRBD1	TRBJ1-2	TGTGCCAGCAGCCAGGACAGGGGGCGCAACTACACCTTC	CASSQDRGRNYTF
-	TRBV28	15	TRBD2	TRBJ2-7	TGTGCCAGCAGTCCCCAGAGAGCGGGAGGGCGCGAGCAGTACTTC	CASSPQRAGGREQYF
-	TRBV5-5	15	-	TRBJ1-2	TGTGCCAGCAGCTCCCAACCCGGAGGACGGGATGGCTACACCTTC	CASSSQPGGRDGYTF
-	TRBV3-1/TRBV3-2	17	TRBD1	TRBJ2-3	TGTGCCAGCAGCGAATTCTACAGGGGAAGGGGCACAGATACGCAGTATTTT	CASSEFYRGRGTDTQYF
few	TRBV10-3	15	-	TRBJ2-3	TGTGCCATCAGTGGTGCGGCGTTGAGAACAGATACGCAGTATTTT	CAISGAALRTDTQYF
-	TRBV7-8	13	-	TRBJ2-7	TGTGCCAGCAGCCCAGGACAGATCTACGAGCAGTACTTC	CASSPGQIYEQYF
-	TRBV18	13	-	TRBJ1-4	TGTGCCAGCTCACCACCCGGGTTTGAAAAACTGTTTTTT	CASSPPGFEKLFF
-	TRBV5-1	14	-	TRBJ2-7	TGCGCCAGCAGCTTGGGTGGTGGCAACTACGAGCAGTACTTC	CASSLGGGNYEQYF
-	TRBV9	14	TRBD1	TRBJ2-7	TGTGCCAGCAGCCCGACAGGGACCAGGTACGAGCAGTACTTC	CASSPTGTRYEQYF
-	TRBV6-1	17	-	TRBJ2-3	TGTGCCAGCAGTGAAGTGGTGGCGGGGAGTGGGACAGATACGCAGTATTTT	CASSEVVAGSGTDTQYF
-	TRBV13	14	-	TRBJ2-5	TGTGCCAGCAGCCGCAGGGGGGCCCAAGAGACCCAGTACTTC	CASSRRGAQETQYF